Following are 29 T cell receptor beta chains from one sample sequenced in a study of blood T cells in healthy people across ages. Combining a sample-barcoded 5' primer with a J-beta primer mix, a second PCR ran for roughly 7 to 12 cycles. MiXCR, run by TCRdb on the 5' RACE reads, gives a single entry per CDR3 protein. The sample gives 800,000 or so distinct CDR3 sequences, approximately 25% of which show up once; 3.7% is in the top ten. This sample also belongs to another study, concerning T cells of mothers and their children.

Sequenced input: blood. These receptors all stem from a boy younger than 18 in good health.

Here the CDR3 reads CSVVTGQYYNEQFF. In nucleotides, the CDR3 is TGCAGCGTTGTAACGGGCCAGTACTACAATGAGCAGTTCTTC. The V call is TRBV29-1, the J call TRBJ2-1, with no clear D. CDR1 SQVTM and CDR2 ANQGSEA come from the germline V gene. V was trimmed by 4 bases and J by 3 bases, leaving 13 bases between them. This CDR3 is 14 amino acids long.

This sequence joins TRBV7-2 and TRBJ1-4, with D maybe TRBD1 (5 bases). The ends were cut back, 1 base at V and 8 bases at J, with 11 bases in the middle. Germline V lookup: CDR1 SGHTA, CDR2 FQGNSA. The CDR3 covers 14 residues. The DNA for the CDR3 is TGTGCCAGCAGCTTAGATGGGGCTGTGGAAAAACTGTTTTTT. This translates into CASSLDGAVEKLFF.

The rearrangement links TRBV7-9 to TRBJ2-5, with 8 bases aligning to TRBD1. V trimming: 2 bases; J trimming: 5 bases; junction bases outside the gene matches: 7. From germline, CDR1 is SEHNR and CDR2 FQNEAQ (reference sequence). The CDR3 is 15 amino acids. The CDR3 spells CASSLLTGEEETQYF. CDR3 DNA: TGTGCCAGCAGCTTACTGACAGGGGAGGAGGAGACCCAGTACTTC.

The rearrangement joins TRBV7-9 to TRBJ1-1, with a weak D call TRBD1 (6 bases). This CDR3 region has 15 residues. V was pared by 3 bases and J by 5 bases, with 16 bases between. Germline V CDR1 and CDR2: SEHNR, FQNEAQ (reference sequence). This chain's CDR3 is CASSFGAGGLTEAFF. CDR3 coding DNA: TGTGCCAGCAGCTTCGGAGCCGGGGGGCTTACTGAAGCTTTCTTT.

V usage is TRBV6-2 or TRBV6-3 and J usage is TRBJ1-2; no clear D gene. Trimming took off 2 bases at V and 8 bases at J, with 6 bases between the two ends. This CDR3 is 11 amino acids long. Germline V gives CDR1 MNHEY, CDR2 SVGEGT. CDR3 region: CASSYGVGYTF. Here the CDR3 DNA reads TGTGCCAGCAGTTACGGGGTCGGCTACACCTTC.

This clonotype has more than one count but fewer than ten. V is TRBV25-1 and J is TRBJ2-7; tentatively, D is TRBD1 (5 bases). Germline V gene lookup returns CDR1 MGHDK and CDR2 SYGVNS. This CDR3 region has 12 residues. The germline V and J ends were trimmed by 7 bases and 5 bases, with 12 bases remaining between them. CDR3 sequence (DNA): TGTGCCAGCATGCAGGGTGTCCACGAGCAGTACTTC. Translation gives CASMQGVHEQYF.

This clonotype occurred a few times. V usage is TRBV29-1 and J usage is TRBJ2-5, with 7 nucleotides matching TRBD1. The V segment lost 5 bases and the J segment 0 bases; nucleotides outside the gene matches: 3. CDR3 length equals 13 residues. CDR1 is SQVTM and CDR2 is ANQGSEA in the germline V gene. The CDR3 sequence is CSVTDRDQETQYF. CDR3 in DNA: TGCAGCGTTACTGACAGGGACCAAGAGACCCAGTACTTC.

V usage is TRBV20-1 and J usage is TRBJ2-5; 9 bases align to TRBD2. The DNA end lines up better with TRBJ2-1; the J call may be wrong. Germline V gene data show CDR1 as DFQATT and CDR2 as SNEGSKA (reference sequence). This CDR3 has 14 amino acids. CDR3 residues: CSARGVAGVVEQFF. DNA of the CDR3: TGCAGTGCTAGAGGGGTAGCGGGAGTAGTAGAGCAGTTCTTC.

This clonotype was seen more than once but under ten times. The V gene is TRBV7-2, the J gene TRBJ1-5, with D unresolved. Germline CDR1 is SGHTA and CDR2 is FQGNSA. This CDR3 comprises 15 residues. V lost 0 bases and J lost 6, with 12 bases in between. CDR3 bases: TGTGCCAGCAGCTTAGCGTTACTCCAAGGTCAGCCCCAGCATTTT. It yields the protein CASSLALLQGQPQHF.

The rearrangement joins TRBV19 to TRBJ2-7; D is ambiguous. Germline V CDR1 and CDR2: LNHDA, SQIVND (reference sequence). CDR3 length equals 13 residues. Trimming pared 5 bases from V and 6 bases from J, leaving 14 bases between. CDR3 loop: CASSSTRLSEQYF. CDR3 sequence (DNA): TGTGCCAGTAGTTCGACCAGGTTATCCGAGCAGTACTTC.

The genes are TRBV10-3 and TRBJ2-7, with TRBD2 matching 8 bases. This CDR3 is built from 15 residues. The germline V gene has CDR1 ENHRY and CDR2 SYGVKD. Trimming at V came to 3 bases and at J to 1 base, leaving 5 bases not matched to a gene. CDR3 nucleotides: TGTGCCATCAGTGATATTAGCGGGGCTTCCTACGAGCAGTACTTC. It yields the protein CAISDISGASYEQYF.

This clonotype was recorded a few times. CDR3 sequence reads: CSARDSGQATDTQYF. The CDR3 bases are TGCAGTGCTAGAGATTCCGGACAGGCCACAGATACGCAGTATTTT. V usage is TRBV20-1 and J usage is TRBJ2-3, with 7 bases lining up with TRBD1. This CDR3 has 15 amino acids. Germline V lookup: CDR1 DFQATT, CDR2 SNEGSKA (reference sequence). The J segment lost 2 bases and the V segment lost 0 bases, leaving 5 bases of the junction unmatched.

V is TRBV20-1 and J is TRBJ2-1; no firm D call. V was cut by 6 bases and J by 7 bases, with 19 bases left in between. Germline V CDR1 and CDR2: DFQATT, SNEGSKA (reference sequence). The CDR3 is made up of 14 amino acids. The CDR3 reads CSAKPAFSANEQFF. DNA for the CDR3: TGCAGTGCCAAGCCGGCCTTTTCTGCGAATGAGCAGTTCTTC.

This sequence joins TRBV6-5 and TRBJ2-2; 11 bases align to TRBD1. CDR1 is MNHEY, CDR2 SVGAGI, per germline. V shed 4 bases and J 6 bases; nucleotides not matched to a gene: 1. This CDR3 has 14 residues. In DNA form, the CDR3 reads TGTGCCAGCAGTTCGGGACAGGGGGCCGGGGAGCTGTTTTTT. It is translated as CASSSGQGAGELFF.

The rearrangement links TRBV7-6 to TRBJ1-4; D might be TRBD1 (5 bases). The CDR3 has 16 residues. The germline V and J ends were trimmed by 2 bases and 2 bases, with 12 bases remaining between them. In germline, CDR1 is SGHVS, CDR2 FNYEAQ. The CDR3 nucleotides read TGTGCCAGCAGCTTATCCAGGGATAGGACTAATGAAAAACTGTTTTTT. Translation: CASSLSRDRTNEKLFF.

This clonotype has more than one count but fewer than ten. The chain combines TRBV29-1 with TRBJ2-7; TRBD2 matches 8 bases. With 5 bases clipped from V and 4 bases from J, the junction kept 4 bases outside the gene matches. This CDR3 spans 12 amino acids. The germline V gene encodes CDR1 SQVTM and CDR2 ANQGSEA. The CDR3 region has the DNA TGCAGCGTTATACGGGAGGGTTACGAGCAGTACTTC. Protein sequence: CSVIREGYEQYF.

This clonotype has a handful of counts. The gene calls are TRBV7-8 and TRBJ2-7; no definite D call. Germline V gene lookup returns CDR1 SGHVS and CDR2 FQNEAQ. V lost 2 bases and J lost 0, with 11 bases in between. The CDR3 runs to 15 residues. The CDR3 reads CASSLMYSVSYEQYF. The CDR3 coding sequence is TGTGCCAGCAGCTTAATGTATTCTGTCTCCTACGAGCAGTACTTC.

The rearrangement joins TRBV6-2 or TRBV6-3 to TRBJ2-2; 10 positions match TRBD2. J lost 3 bases, V lost 6 bases, and 7 bases had no gene match. This CDR3 is built from 16 residues. Germline CDR1 is MNHEY and CDR2 is SVGEGT. The CDR3 here is CASSRTSGIYTGELFF. The DNA of the CDR3 is TGTGCCAGCAGCCGCACTAGCGGGATATACACCGGGGAGCTGTTTTTT.

This clonotype turned up a few times. J is TRBJ1-6 and V is TRBV7-9, with 7 bases lining up with TRBD1. The V and J ends lost 3 bases and 0 bases, in that order; junction bases with no gene match: 11. This CDR3 is 19 amino acids long. CDR1 and CDR2 from the germline V gene are SEHNR and FQNEAQ (reference sequence). This CDR3 reads CASSLGPGQWSSYNSPLHF. Here the CDR3 DNA reads TGTGCCAGCAGCTTGGGACCGGGACAGTGGAGCTCCTATAATTCACCCCTCCACTTT.

V gene TRBV9 combines with J gene TRBJ2-3; the D gene is possibly TRBD1 (5 bases). The CDR3 covers 14 residues. V was clipped by 0 bases and J by 0 bases, with 5 bases between them. CDR1 is SGDLS and CDR2 is YYNGEE in the germline V gene. CDR3 nucleotides: TGTGCCAGCAGCGTAGGACAGAGCACAGATACGCAGTATTTT. It yields the protein CASSVGQSTDTQYF.

This clonotype was seen a few times. This chain connects TRBV7-2 to TRBJ2-4; tentatively, D is TRBD1 or TRBD2 (5 bases each). Trimming shortened V by 3 bases and J by 0 bases, and 9 bases separated the two germline ends. The V gene's germline CDR1 is SGHTA and CDR2 FQGNSA. This CDR3 has 15 residues. CDR3 in amino acids: CASSLGPLAKNIQYF. The CDR3 nucleotides read TGTGCCAGCAGCTTGGGACCTCTAGCCAAAAACATTCAGTACTTC. Filled out from reference TRBV7-2 and TRBJ2-4, the complete variable domain reads GAGVSQSPSNKVTEKGKDVELRCDPISGHTALYWYRQSLGQGLEFLIYFQGNSAPDKSGLPSDRFSAERTGGSVSTLTIQRTQQEDSAVYLCASSLGPLAKNIQYFGAGTRLSVL.

This clonotype was seen a handful of times. The chain couples TRBV2 to TRBJ2-1; a possible D gene is TRBD2 (6 bases). CDR3 length equals 15 residues. Looked up from germline, CDR1 is SNHLY and CDR2 is FYNNEI. V was pared by 3 bases and J by 2 bases, with 11 bases between. The CDR3 sequence is CASSDVGSPYNEQFF. CDR3 DNA sequence: TGTGCCAGCAGTGATGTCGGGAGTCCCTACAATGAGCAGTTCTTC.

The V and J genes are TRBV4-3 and TRBJ2-5; D is unclear. Germline CDR1 reads LGHNA; CDR2 reads YSLEER. V lost 1 base and J 4 bases, leaving 10 bases between the germline ends. The CDR3 totals 14 residues. CDR3 DNA sequence: TGCGCCAGCAGCCAAGGGATAGGTAGAGAGACCCAGTACTTC. Translation gives CASSQGIGRETQYF.

The table lists this clonotype with a few counts. This chain links TRBV10-3 with TRBJ1-6, with D maybe TRBD1 (5 bases). This CDR3 spans 14 amino acids. V lost 10 bases to trimming and J lost 9 bases, with 19 bases between them. The germline gives CDR1 ENHRY, CDR2 SYGVKD. The DNA of the CDR3 is TGTGCCACCTTAGTCACGAGGGGTTCTTCACCCCTCCACTTT. It specifies CATLVTRGSSPLHF.

This chain uses TRBV3-1 with TRBJ1-2; possibly TRBD1 for D (5 bases). This CDR3 spans 14 amino acids. Trimming removed 3 bases at V and 2 bases at J, with 10 bases between. Per the germline V gene, CDR1 is LGHDT and CDR2 is YNNKEL (reference sequence). In nucleotides, the CDR3 is TGTGCCAGCAGCCATTTGGGGCGGAACTATGGCTACACCTTC. Protein sequence: CASSHLGRNYGYTF.

The V call is TRBV4-1, the J call TRBJ2-7; 7 nucleotides match TRBD1. The V segment lost 1 base and the J segment 1 base; nucleotides outside the gene matches: 7. The CDR3 runs to 16 residues. Germline V lookup: CDR1 MGHRA, CDR2 YSYEKL. The CDR3 region is CASSQVGTDNSYEQYF. The CDR3 DNA is TGCGCCAGCAGCCAAGTCGGGACAGATAATTCCTACGAGCAGTACTTC.

With regard to this clonotype: An end of the junction differs from the germline gene, which may be a read error. The rearrangement links TRBV6-6 to TRBJ2-5; no clear D gene. TRBJ2-1 matches the DNA end more closely, so the J call is doubtful. The CDR3 length is 12 residues. Germline assignment: CDR1 MNHNY and CDR2 SVGAGI (reference sequence). CDR3 in amino acids: CAGRSSNNEQFF. CDR3 nucleotides: TGTGCCGGCAGGTCGAGTAACAATGAGCAGTTCTTC.

The rearrangement uses TRBV28 and TRBJ2-7, with 8 positions matching TRBD1. CDR1 and CDR2 from the germline V gene are MDHEN and SYDVKM. The CDR3 has 13 amino acids. Trimming cost V 3 bases and J 8 bases; bases outside gene matches: 6. DNA of the CDR3: TGTGCCAGCAGTTTCCAGGGGGCGCAGAAGCAGTACTTC. This encodes CASSFQGAQKQYF.

This clonotype was seen repeatedly, ten times or more. V and J are TRBV4-1 and TRBJ2-7, with a tentative D call TRBD2 (6 bases). Germline V gives CDR1 MGHRA, CDR2 YSYEKL. Deletions cut 9 bases from V and 0 bases from J, with 12 bases between. This CDR3 is built from 13 residues. In DNA, the CDR3 is TGCGCCAGTTCAGCGGGCCGCTCCTACGAGCAGTACTTC. The encoded protein is CASSAGRSYEQYF.